What follows describes a single T cell receptor beta chain. Its specificity is unknown. Libraries were made from TCR beta cDNA, and they carried unique molecular identifiers. From around 1 to 10 million T cells, hundreds of thousands of cDNA molecules were obtained. In TCRdb, the PCR reads were re-called with MiXCR into one record per CDR3 protein. The table has approximately 730,000 distinct CDR3 sequences, roughly 27% seen once. V lost 6 bases and J 3 bases, leaving 12 bases between the germline ends. The CDR3 contains 14 residues. Germline V gene sequence: CDR1 MNHEY, CDR2 SMNVEV (reference sequence). The sample is drawn from a study of post-analysis software for immune sequencing data. Findings of the study overall: Five or six TRBV segments (TRBV5-6, TRBV5-1 and TRBV20-1 among them) occurred more frequently in patients than in controls.

The sequenced sample consisted of blood. The chain uses TRBV27 and TRBJ1-5, with D perhaps TRBD1 (5 bases). The clonotype originates from a girl between 10 and 17 years old with multiple sclerosis. CDR3 amino acids: CASSLGRLNQPQHF. The CDR3 DNA follows: TGTGCCAGCAGCCTGGGACGGCTCAATCAGCCCCAGCATTTT.